This T cell receptor beta chain was sequenced for a study of blood T cell repertoires in COVID-19. Sequencing was performed with immunoSEQ multiplex PCR; in TCRdb, only in-frame clones are kept and a portion is missing. The sample contains around 260,000 clones, roughly 90% of which appear only once. In germline, CDR1 is MNHNS, CDR2 SASEGT. Losses at the gene ends were 3 bases for V and 4 bases for J; bases not matched to a gene: 12. The CDR3 extends over 17 amino acids. The rearrangement joins TRBV6-1 to TRBJ1-2; 9 bases are shared with TRBD1. The sample comprised peripheral blood. The TCR was taken from a man aged 25-45 years with acute or convalescent COVID-19. Written as DNA, the CDR3 is TGTGCCAGCAGTGACCCTCCCGGGACAGGGATCGGCTATGGCTACACCTTC. It specifies CASSDPPGTGIGYGYTF.